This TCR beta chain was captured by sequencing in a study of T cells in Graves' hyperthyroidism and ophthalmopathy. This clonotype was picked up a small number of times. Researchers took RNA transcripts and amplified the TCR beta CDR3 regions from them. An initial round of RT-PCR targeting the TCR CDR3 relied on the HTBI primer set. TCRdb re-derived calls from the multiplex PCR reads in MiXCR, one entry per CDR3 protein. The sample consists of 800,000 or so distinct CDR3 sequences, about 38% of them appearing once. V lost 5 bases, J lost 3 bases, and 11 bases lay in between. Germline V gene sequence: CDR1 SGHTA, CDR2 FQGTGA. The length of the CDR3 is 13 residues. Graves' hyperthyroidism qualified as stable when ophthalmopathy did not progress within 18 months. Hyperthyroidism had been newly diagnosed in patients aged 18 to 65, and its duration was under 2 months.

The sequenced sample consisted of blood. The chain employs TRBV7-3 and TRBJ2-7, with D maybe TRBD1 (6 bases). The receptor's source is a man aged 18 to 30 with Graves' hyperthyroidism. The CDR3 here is CASSPTGHYEQYF. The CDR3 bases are TGTGCCAGCAGCCCTACAGGGCACTACGAGCAGTACTTC.